The 32 T cell receptor beta chains presented below share a single source sample, sequenced in a study of blood T cell repertoires in COVID-19. The protocol was immunoSEQ multiplex PCR, while the TCRdb copy is restricted to in-frame clones and leaves out a portion. The sample holds approximately 300,000 clones, roughly 83% seen once. Sequencing was done on a sample of peripheral blood. All receptors derive from a woman aged 45 to 65 with acute or convalescent COVID-19.

This chain uses TRBV28 with TRBJ2-7; 7 bases fit TRBD1. After removal of 6 bases from V and 4 bases from J, the junction contained 15 bases not matched to a gene. The CDR3 runs 16 residues. Germline V gene sequence: CDR1 MDHEN, CDR2 SYDVKM. In DNA, the CDR3 is TGTGCCAGCAGGAACCTACTGACAGGGAAGGTGTACGAGCAGTACTTC. It yields the protein CASRNLLTGKVYEQYF.

V is TRBV18 and J is TRBJ2-2; TRBD1 matches at 8 bases. Trimming removed 6 bases from V and 5 bases from J; junction bases left unmatched: 11. The CDR3 is 16 residues long. Germline V gene sequence: CDR1 KGHSH, CDR2 LQKENI. This CDR3 reads CASSSIGTGLTGELFF. Here the CDR3 DNA reads TGTGCCAGCTCCTCAATCGGGACAGGTCTGACCGGGGAGCTGTTTTTT.

This clone occurred a few times. This rearrangement joins TRBV19 to TRBJ2-7; possibly TRBD2 for D (6 bases). The CDR3 length is 14 residues. Trimming removed 4 bases at V and 2 bases at J, with 12 bases between. In germline, CDR1 is LNHDA, CDR2 SQIVND (reference sequence). The CDR3 DNA follows: TGTGCCAGTAGTAGCCTCGGCGGGGCCTACGAGCAGTACTTC. Amino acids: CASSSLGGAYEQYF. The variable domain in full, with the rest retrieved from reference TRBV19 and TRBJ2-7, is DGGITQSPKYLFRKEGQNVTLSCEQNLNHDAMYWYRQDPGQGLRLIYYSQIVNDFQKGDIAEGYSVSREKKESFPLTVTSAQKNPTAFYLCASSSLGGAYEQYFGPGTRLTVT.

This clone was seen just once. The genes are TRBV19 and TRBJ1-2; 8 bases match TRBD1. The CDR3 consists of 14 residues. Germline V gene sequence: CDR1 LNHDA, CDR2 SQIVND (reference sequence). V trimming: 6 bases; J trimming: 1 base; junction bases outside the gene matches: 4. CDR3 in DNA: TGTGCCAGTAGCGGACAGGGTCTTAACTATGGCTACACCTTC. Protein: CASSGQGLNYGYTF.

This sequence joins TRBV7-9 and TRBJ2-1; no firm D call. Germline V lookup: CDR1 SEHNR, CDR2 FQNEAQ (reference sequence). Trimming cost V 3 bases and J 7 bases, with 13 bases left between them. The length of the CDR3 is 14 residues. The CDR3 DNA follows: TGTGCCAGCAGCTTTGGTCTCACAAAGAATGAGCAGTTCTTC. This codes for CASSFGLTKNEQFF.

The genes are TRBV4-1 and TRBJ2-7, with 9 bases that match TRBD2. The V and J ends lost 2 bases and 3 bases, in that order; junction bases with no gene match: 8. This CDR3 spans 16 amino acids. Germline values: CDR1 MGHRA, CDR2 YSYEKL. For the CDR3, the DNA is TGCGCCAGCAGCCAAAATTGGCTAGCGGGACGCTACGAGCAGTACTTC. Translating it yields CASSQNWLAGRYEQYF.

V and J are TRBV7-8 and TRBJ1-4; 9 bases match TRBD1. CDR3 length: 17 residues. V dropped 5 bases and J dropped 7; count of bases not matched to a gene: 14. Germline V lookup: CDR1 SGHVS, CDR2 FQNEAQ. CDR3 region: CASSPSNTGTGPEKLFF. The CDR3 region has the DNA TGTGCCAGCAGCCCAAGCAACACCGGGACAGGGCCTGAAAAACTGTTTTTT.

This clone was counted a single time. The rearrangement links TRBV27 to TRBJ2-7; D perhaps matches TRBD1 (5 bases). Trimming left V 3 bases short and J 2 bases short, with 14 bases between. The CDR3 loop spans 15 amino acids. CDR1 and CDR2 (germline): MNHEY, SMNVEV (reference sequence). The CDR3: CASSFSGIGAYEQYF. For the CDR3, the DNA is TGTGCCAGCAGTTTTTCAGGGATTGGGGCCTACGAGCAGTACTTC.

The chain carries TRBV27 and TRBJ2-1; 14 nucleotides line up with TRBD2. J lost 6 bases, V lost 6 bases, and 7 bases had no gene match. The V gene's germline CDR1 is MNHEY and CDR2 SMNVEV (reference sequence). This CDR3 contains 16 residues. CDR3 bases: TGTGCCAGCAGAAGCCGACTAGCGGGAGGGACCAATGAGCAGTTCTTC. Protein sequence: CASRSRLAGGTNEQFF.

The chain employs TRBV6-5 and TRBJ1-5, with 7 bases identical to TRBD1. Germline-derived CDR1 and CDR2 are MNHEY and SVGAGI. The length of the CDR3 is 15 residues. V gave up 4 bases and J gave up 1 base; unmatched junction bases: 4. In DNA, the CDR3 is TGTGCCAGCAGTTTACAGGGGTGGAGCAATCAGCCCCAGCATTTT. Protein sequence: CASSLQGWSNQPQHF.

The rearrangement links TRBV7-8 to TRBJ1-1; TRBD1 aligns across 8 bases. This CDR3 has 13 residues. After removal of 7 bases from V and 7 bases from J, the junction contained 8 bases not matched to a gene. Germline-derived CDR1 and CDR2 are SGHVS and FQNEAQ. The chain's CDR3 is CASTTQGGSEAFF. CDR3 sequence (DNA): TGTGCCAGCACCACACAGGGGGGAAGTGAAGCTTTCTTT.

The chain couples TRBV7-8 to TRBJ2-7, with TRBD2 matching 7 bases. Trimming cost V 4 bases and J 2 bases; bases outside gene matches: 11. The CDR3 sequence is 16 residues long. The germline V gene has CDR1 SGHVS and CDR2 FQNEAQ. The CDR3 spells CASSSPTERDPYEQYF. The CDR3 DNA reads TGTGCCAGCAGCTCCCCCACGGAGCGGGATCCCTACGAGCAGTACTTC.

V usage is TRBV5-1 and J usage is TRBJ2-1; TRBD2 matches at 7 bases. Trimming removed 7 bases from V and 1 base from J; junction bases left unmatched: 5. The CDR3 is 14 amino acids. Germline loops: CDR1 SGHRS, CDR2 YFSETQ. As DNA, the CDR3 is TGCGCCAGCGGACTAGATTGGTCCTACAATGAGCAGTTCTTC. It codes for CASGLDWSYNEQFF.

In this sample, this clone turned up a few times. The J gene is TRBJ1-6, the V gene TRBV7-6, with 10 positions matching TRBD1. Germline assignment: CDR1 SGHVS and CDR2 FNYEAQ. V was pared by 5 bases and J by 7 bases, with 11 bases of the junction left unmatched. The CDR3 is 17 residues long. CDR3 residues: CASSLLRGDRGNSPLHF. As DNA, the CDR3 is TGTGCCAGCAGCCTACTAAGAGGGGACAGGGGAAATTCACCCCTCCACTTT.

This chain links TRBV4-1 with TRBJ2-3; TRBD2 matches at 10 bases. This CDR3 has 18 residues. V dropped 0 bases and J dropped 5; count of bases not matched to a gene: 11. Germline loops: CDR1 MGHRA, CDR2 YSYEKL. CDR3 DNA: TGCGCCAGCAGCCAAGATCGGGCAGCGGGAGGGCCCGGAGATACGCAGTATTTT. Protein product: CASSQDRAAGGPGDTQYF.

The chain couples TRBV7-9 to TRBJ2-7, with a possible D match to TRBD2 (6 bases). CDR1 and CDR2 (germline): SEHNR, FQNEAQ (reference sequence). This CDR3 has 14 amino acids. V lost 4 bases to trimming and J lost 5 bases, with 15 bases between them. This chain's CDR3 is CASSSTLRGNEQYF. The CDR3 DNA reads as TGTGCCAGCAGCTCGACCTTACGGGGGAACGAGCAGTACTTC. Variable domain in full (rest from reference TRBV7-9 and TRBJ2-7): DTGVSQNPRHKITKRGQNVTFRCDPISEHNRLYWYRQTLGQGPEFLTYFQNEAQLEKSRLLSDRFSAERPKGSFSTLEIQRTEQGDSAMYLCASSSTLRGNEQYFGPGTRLTVT.

J is TRBJ2-5 and V is TRBV20-1; D is perhaps TRBD2 (5 bases). Per the germline V gene, CDR1 is DFQATT and CDR2 is SNEGSKA (reference sequence). V lost 8 bases, J lost 0 bases, and 7 bases lay in between. The length of the CDR3 is 11 residues. CDR3 amino acids: CSKADQETQYF. The CDR3 nucleotides are TGCAGTAAAGCGGACCAAGAGACCCAGTACTTC.

This clone has just one count. V usage is TRBV5-4 and J usage is TRBJ2-5, with 7 bases identical to TRBD2. The CDR3 contains 18 residues. Germline trimming cut 0 bases from V and 2 bases from J; bases unmatched to any gene: 13. Per the germline V gene, CDR1 is SGHNT and CDR2 is YYREEE (reference sequence). CDR3 residues: CASSLVGGSGPLQETQYF. The CDR3 DNA follows: TGTGCCAGCAGCTTGGTTGGGGGTAGCGGGCCCCTTCAAGAGACCCAGTACTTC.

Only a few counts were recorded for this clone. The chain links TRBV7-2 to TRBJ2-3; possibly TRBD2 for D (6 bases). The ends were cut back, 5 bases at V and 6 bases at J, with 18 bases in the middle. In germline, CDR1 is SGHTA, CDR2 FQGNSA. This CDR3 is 15 amino acids long. CDR3 sequence reads: CASSPTGLPGDTQYF. Written as DNA, the CDR3 is TGTGCCAGCAGCCCCACGGGACTTCCTGGGGATACGCAGTATTTT.

The chain uses TRBV11-1 and TRBJ2-5; D might be TRBD2 (5 bases). The V and J ends lost 4 bases and 1 base respectively, with 10 bases between them. The CDR3 is 14 amino acids. Looked up from germline, CDR1 is SGHAT and CDR2 is FQDESV (reference sequence). The CDR3 coding sequence is TGTGCCAGCAGCTCCACTAGGCCCCAAGAGACCCAGTACTTC. This codes for CASSSTRPQETQYF.

V and J are TRBV3-1 (or the pseudogene TRBV3-2) and TRBJ2-5; 11 bases line up with TRBD1. The CDR3 spans 17 residues. Germline V CDR1 and CDR2: LGHDT, YNNKEL (reference sequence). After removal of 1 base from V and 5 bases from J, the junction contained 9 bases not matched to a gene. CDR3 in DNA: TGTGCCAGCAGCCAAGCTGATGGACAGGGGGCTTACGAGACCCAGTACTTC. It encodes CASSQADGQGAYETQYF.

This chain connects TRBV25-1 to TRBJ1-1, with D unresolved. The CDR3 is 13 amino acids. The germline CDR1 and CDR2 sequences are MGHDK and SYGVNS. V gave up 2 bases and J gave up 0 bases, with 4 bases separating them. CDR3 sequence (DNA): TGTGCCAGCAGTGAACACATGAACACTGAAGCTTTCTTT. Translated: CASSEHMNTEAFF.

V and J are TRBV5-5 and TRBJ2-7, with a possible D match to TRBD1 (5 bases). The ends were cut back, 4 bases at V and 4 bases at J, with 12 bases in the middle. Per the germline V gene, CDR1 is SGHKS and CDR2 is YYEKEE (reference sequence). The CDR3 loop spans 13 amino acids. In DNA form, the CDR3 reads TGTGCCAGCAGCCCCTTGACAGAGTACGAGCAGTACTTC. It yields the protein CASSPLTEYEQYF.

This sequence joins TRBV4-2 and TRBJ1-3; TRBD1 might be the D (5 bases). The length of the CDR3 is 18 residues. V was pared by 0 bases and J by 2 bases, with 17 bases between. Germline-derived CDR1 and CDR2 are LGHNA and YNFKEQ. The CDR3 bases are TGTGCCAGCAGCCAAGATGGGTCGCGGGGCCGAACTGGAAACACCATATATTTT. Amino acids: CASSQDGSRGRTGNTIYF.

The chain has TRBV9 and TRBJ2-6; possibly TRBD2 for D (6 bases). The CDR3 runs to 17 residues. Trimming took 0 bases from V and 0 from J, leaving 10 bases between them. Germline V gene data show CDR1 as SGDLS and CDR2 as YYNGEE. The CDR3 DNA sequence: TGTGCCAGCAGCGTAGTGTTCGGGGGCTCTGGGGCCAACGTCCTGACTTTC. Its translation: CASSVVFGGSGANVLTF.

V is TRBV6-8 and J is TRBJ2-7, with 12 positions matching TRBD2. J was trimmed by 6 bases and V by 6 bases; bases with no gene match: 9. From germline, CDR1 is MNHGY and CDR2 SAAAGT. The CDR3 contains 15 residues. CDR3 protein: CASSQTSSGRGEQYF. The CDR3 DNA is TGTGCCAGCAGCCAGACCTCTAGCGGGAGGGGCGAGCAGTACTTC.

The V gene is TRBV6-5, the J gene TRBJ2-5; D ambiguous. Germline assignment: CDR1 MNHEY and CDR2 SVGAGI. The V and J ends lost 4 bases and 7 bases respectively, with 13 bases between them. The CDR3 has 13 residues. The CDR3 is CASSLLTAGTQYF. The CDR3 bases are TGTGCCAGCAGTTTGCTAACCGCCGGGACCCAGTACTTC.

Note on this clone: Other DNA sequences in this sample translate to the same CDR3. The chain combines TRBV2 with TRBJ2-3; 9 nucleotides line up with TRBD2. Germline CDR1 reads SNHLY; CDR2 reads FYNNEI. Trimming took 6 bases from V and 0 from J; bases not matched to a gene: 4. The CDR3 has 15 residues. CDR3 bases: TGTGCCAGCAGCCCAACTAGCGGGAGCACAGATACGCAGTATTTT. This gives the protein CASSPTSGSTDTQYF.

The chain employs TRBV5-6 and TRBJ2-7, with TRBD2 matching over 8 bases. This CDR3 spans 16 amino acids. V was clipped by 2 bases and J by 5 bases; unmatched bases: 12. The germline V gene has CDR1 SGHDT and CDR2 YYEEEE. Written as DNA, the CDR3 is TGTGCCAGCAGCTTTAGCGGGACACCACATTACGACGAGCAGTACTTC. This gives the protein CASSFSGTPHYDEQYF.

J is TRBJ2-2 and V is TRBV27, with TRBD2 matching 10 bases. Germline lookup yields CDR1 MNHEY and CDR2 SMNVEV (reference sequence). The CDR3 covers 19 residues. The trim removed 4 bases at V and 3 bases at J, leaving 14 bases unmatched. The DNA for the CDR3 is TGTGCCAGCAGTTCCCGGGGGGGAGCGGGAGGGCCGTACACCGGGGAGCTGTTTTTT. Protein product: CASSSRGGAGGPYTGELFF.

This sequence joins TRBV28 and TRBJ2-2, with D possibly being TRBD1 (5 bases). Germline lookup yields CDR1 MDHEN and CDR2 SYDVKM. V lost 3 bases, J lost 5 bases, and 10 bases lay in between. The CDR3 contains 14 residues. Here the CDR3 DNA reads TGTGCCAGCAGTTTGACAGTTTCTACCGGGGAGCTGTTTTTT. Its translation is CASSLTVSTGELFF.

The CDR3, as DNA: TGTGCCAGCAGCCGGGGTAGCGGGACAGATACGCAGTATTTT. It yields the protein CASSRGSGTDTQYF. The genes are TRBV3-1 (or the pseudogene TRBV3-2) and TRBJ2-3; 7 bases line up with TRBD2. J gave up 3 bases and V 4 bases, and 4 bases lay outside the gene matches. CDR1 is LGHDT and CDR2 is YNNKEL in the germline V gene (reference sequence). This CDR3 region has 14 residues.